These 18 T cell receptor beta chains share one sample of origin, sequenced in a study of T cell responses to AZD1222 COVID-19 vaccine. Sequencing was performed with immunoSEQ multiplex PCR; in TCRdb, only in-frame clones are kept and a portion is missing. Of under 150,000 clones in the sample, roughly 90% are singletons; the top ten hold approximately 1.8%. Material: peripheral blood, obtained 28 days after the second AZD1222 dose. Every receptor here comes from an adult who received the AZD1222 COVID-19 vaccine.

This clone was found a few times. The chain carries TRBV28 and TRBJ1-2; D is undetermined. The CDR3 covers 12 residues. CDR1 and CDR2 (germline): MDHEN, SYDVKM. Trimming left V 11 bases short and J 3 bases short, with 13 bases between. The CDR3 DNA reads as TGTGCCGTCACCCCCGCGGACTATGGCTACACCTTC. Protein product: CAVTPADYGYTF.

The CDR3, as DNA: TGTGCCAGCAGCGCAACCGACAGTATTGAAGCTTTCTTT. As protein: CASSATDSIEAFF. The rearrangement uses TRBV9 and TRBJ1-1; TRBD1 is a possible D gene (5 bases). Germline V gives CDR1 SGDLS, CDR2 YYNGEE. The V end lost 3 bases, the J end lost 7 bases, and 13 bases lay between the germline ends. The CDR3 is made up of 13 amino acids.

This clone was picked up one time. The chain combines TRBV19 with TRBJ2-3; D call uncertain. Germline V gene data show CDR1 as LNHDA and CDR2 as SQIVND (reference sequence). Trimming removed 3 bases at V and 6 bases at J, with 4 bases between. CDR3 length: 11 residues. The CDR3 spells CASSIFDTQYF. CDR3 nucleotide sequence: TGTGCCAGTAGTATTTTTGATACGCAGTATTTT.

This clone came up once. This chain links TRBV28 with TRBJ1-2, with unresolved D. With 4 bases removed from V and 2 bases from J, the gap between germline ends came to 8 bases. The CDR3 is 13 amino acids. The germline V gene has CDR1 MDHEN and CDR2 SYDVKM. The CDR3 DNA follows: TGTGCCAGCAGTTCGGCCACGAACTATGGCTACACCTTC. It specifies CASSSATNYGYTF.

The chain links TRBV11-3 to TRBJ2-1; D is uncertain. V was clipped by 0 bases and J by 8 bases, with 11 bases between them. The CDR3 totals 14 residues. Per germline, CDR1 SGHNT and CDR2 YENEEA. The CDR3 DNA sequence: TGTGCCAGCAGCTTAGATCGGCGACCGGATGAGCAGTTCTTC. Its translation: CASSLDRRPDEQFF.

The J gene is TRBJ2-7, the V gene TRBV27; 8 nucleotides agree with TRBD1. Germline-derived CDR1 and CDR2 are MNHEY and SMNVEV (reference sequence). The CDR3 has 18 residues. V dropped 7 bases and J dropped 5; count of bases not matched to a gene: 22. The CDR3 spells CASTLYFPGGTGVDEQYF. The CDR3, as DNA: TGTGCCAGCACCCTATACTTTCCCGGAGGGACAGGAGTAGACGAGCAGTACTTC.

The genes are TRBV3-1 (or the pseudogene TRBV3-2) and TRBJ2-3; 7 bases align to TRBD2. Germline-derived CDR1 and CDR2 are LGHDT and YNNKEL (reference sequence). J lost 11 bases, V lost 3 bases, and 2 bases had no gene match. This CDR3 spans 11 amino acids. The CDR3 DNA is TGTGCCAGCAGCCAGGGGGGGGTGCAGTATTTT. As protein: CASSQGGVQYF.

The V call is TRBV5-1, the J call TRBJ2-7; no clear D. CDR1 is SGHRS, CDR2 YFSETQ, per germline. The V end lost 6 bases, the J end lost 0 bases, and 16 bases lay between the germline ends. The CDR3 is 15 residues long. The DNA for the CDR3 is TGCGCCAGCAAATCCTTCCTGGGCGACTCCTACGAGCAGTACTTC. As protein: CASKSFLGDSYEQYF.

In its sample, this clone was seen once. The chain uses TRBV6-5 and TRBJ2-1, with D possibly being TRBD2 (7 bases). The V and J ends lost 5 bases and 4 bases respectively, with 9 bases between them. The CDR3 loop spans 13 amino acids. The germline V gene encodes CDR1 MNHEY and CDR2 SVGAGI. Here the CDR3 DNA reads TGTGCCAGCAGTCGGGGGGCTTACAATGAGCAGTTCTTC. It specifies CASSRGAYNEQFF.

CDR3 protein: CASNQGAGEYNEQFF. As DNA, the CDR3 is TGTGCCAGCAATCAAGGGGCAGGAGAGTACAATGAGCAGTTCTTC. The chain employs TRBV11-2 and TRBJ2-1; possible D gene TRBD1, 5 bases. The CDR3 loop spans 15 amino acids. Germline-derived CDR1 and CDR2 are SGHAT and FQNNGV. Deletions cut 7 bases from V and 4 bases from J, with 17 bases between.

The J gene is TRBJ1-1, the V gene TRBV5-4; TRBD1 aligns across 8 bases. Looked up from germline, CDR1 is SGHNT and CDR2 is YYREEE (reference sequence). V lost 4 bases, J lost 1 base, and 9 bases stayed unmatched. The CDR3 sequence is 16 residues long. The CDR3 DNA reads TGTGCCAGCAGCCTTGGACAGGGAGGCCCGAACACTGAAGCTTTCTTT. Translated: CASSLGQGGPNTEAFF.

The chain employs TRBV5-6 and TRBJ1-2; 7 nucleotides agree with TRBD1. V lost 6 bases and J lost 4; bases outside the gene matches: 9. Germline V gives CDR1 SGHDT, CDR2 YYEEEE. The CDR3 is 14 residues long. CDR3 coding DNA: TGTGCCAGCACCGCGAGGGGGCGCTTCTATGGCTACACCTTC. It specifies CASTARGRFYGYTF.

This clone was recorded once. The chain is built from TRBV9 and TRBJ2-1, with 7 positions matching TRBD2. Germline-derived CDR1 and CDR2 are SGDLS and YYNGEE. The CDR3 is made up of 15 amino acids. Trimming at V came to 3 bases and at J to 9 bases, leaving 12 bases not matched to a gene. In DNA form, the CDR3 reads TGTGCCAGCAGCGCCGGGGGGAGCGCGAGCACTGAGCAGTTCTTC. Translated: CASSAGGSASTEQFF.

The chain recombines TRBV7-8 with TRBJ1-2; D possibly corresponds to TRBD1 (5 bases). The V end lost 3 bases, the J end lost 5 bases, and 13 bases lay between the germline ends. The CDR3 loop spans 14 amino acids. Germline CDR1 is SGHVS and CDR2 is FQNEAQ. Written as DNA, the CDR3 is TGTGCCAGCAGCTTTAAAGGGACTGAGTATGGCTACACCTTC. This translates into CASSFKGTEYGYTF.

J is TRBJ1-2 and V is TRBV7-9; D gene uncertain. CDR1 SEHNR and CDR2 FQNEAQ come from the germline V gene (reference sequence). Between the trimmed V and J ends, which lost 4 bases and 4 bases, there was a span of 10 bases. The CDR3 has 13 amino acids. The CDR3 reads CASSSTAGYGYTF. The CDR3 nucleotides are TGTGCCAGCAGCTCCACCGCAGGCTATGGCTACACCTTC.

This rearrangement joins TRBV5-1 to TRBJ2-7, with TRBD1 matching 7 bases. The CDR3 runs 14 residues. V lost 0 bases, J lost 7 bases, and 7 bases stayed unmatched. Per the germline V gene, CDR1 is SGHRS and CDR2 is YFSETQ. Written as DNA, the CDR3 is TGCGCCAGCAGCTTGGAAAAGGGGGCTGATGAGCAGTACTTC. Residues: CASSLEKGADEQYF.

About this clone: Other DNA sequences in this specimen translate into the identical CDR3. Here the CDR3 DNA reads TGCGCCAGCAGTCGGGTGTCCGCGCAGTACGTC. Translating it yields CASSRVSAQYV. V usage is TRBV23-1 and J usage is TRBJ2-7; D gene ambiguous. TRBV23-1 is given ORF status, its function remaining uncertain. V lost 4 bases, J lost 9 bases, and 10 bases lay in between. This CDR3 spans 11 amino acids.

The chain joins TRBV27 to TRBJ1-2; maybe TRBD1 (6 bases). The germline gives CDR1 MNHEY, CDR2 SMNVEV (reference sequence). CDR3 size: 12 residues. Trimming left V 6 bases short and J 2 bases short, with 7 bases between. Here the CDR3 reads CASRGGNYGYTF. CDR3 DNA: TGTGCCAGCAGAGGGGGGAACTATGGCTACACCTTC.